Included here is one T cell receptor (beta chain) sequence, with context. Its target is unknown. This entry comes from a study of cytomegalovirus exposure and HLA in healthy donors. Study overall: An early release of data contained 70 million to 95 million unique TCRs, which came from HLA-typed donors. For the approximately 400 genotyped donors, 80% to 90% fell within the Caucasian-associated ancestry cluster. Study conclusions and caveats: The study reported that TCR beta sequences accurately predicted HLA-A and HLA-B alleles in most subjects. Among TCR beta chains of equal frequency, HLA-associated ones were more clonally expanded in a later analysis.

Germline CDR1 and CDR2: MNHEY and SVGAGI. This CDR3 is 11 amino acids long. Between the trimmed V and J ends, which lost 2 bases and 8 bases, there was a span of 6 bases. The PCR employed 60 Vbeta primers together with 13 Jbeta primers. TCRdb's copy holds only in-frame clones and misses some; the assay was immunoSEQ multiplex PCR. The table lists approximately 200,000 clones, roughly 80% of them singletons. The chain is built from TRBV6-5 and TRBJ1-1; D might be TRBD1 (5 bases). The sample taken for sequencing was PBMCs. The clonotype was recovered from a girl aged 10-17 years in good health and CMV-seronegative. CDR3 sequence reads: CASSYRGEAFF. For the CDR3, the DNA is TGTGCCAGCAGTTACCGGGGGGAAGCTTTCTTT.